The rows below give T cell receptor beta chains drawn from one sample of a study of blood T cell repertoires in COVID-19. The method was immunoSEQ multiplex PCR; TCRdb's version includes in-frame clones alone and lacks a portion of them. The table records a few hundred thousand clones, around nine tenths of them present only once. Sequencing was performed on peripheral blood. These receptors all come from a man aged 25 to 40 with acute or convalescent COVID-19. CDR3s include the opening cysteine and the closing phenylalanine or tryptophan. Fields, in order: clone size, J gene, V gene, D gene, CDR3 protein, CDR3 DNA. The D gene is left open where the match is weak. Clone size appears in some rows only: once, few, many, or a class for an expanded clone.

>few|TRBJ1-5|TRBV30|NA
CAWSVEQNQPQHF
TGTGCCTGGAGTGTAGAGCAAAATCAGCCCCAGCATTTT
>NA|TRBJ1-2|TRBV28|NA
CASSSAGAVGNYGYTF
TGTGCCAGCAGTTCCGCAGGGGCAGTGGGTAACTATGGCTACACCTTC
>NA|TRBJ1-6|TRBV5-1|NA
CASSVQGQDSPLHF
TGCGCCAGCAGTGTTCAGGGTCAGGATTCACCCCTCCACTTT
>NA|TRBJ2-7|TRBV28|NA
CATGGSLEISYEQYF
TGTGCCACCGGCGGGTCGTTAGAAATCTCCTACGAGCAGTACTTC
>NA|TRBJ2-6|TRBV5-8|NA
CASSSLGRRGGANVLTF
TGTGCCAGCAGCTCCCTGGGGAGGCGTGGTGGGGCCAACGTCCTGACTTTC
>NA|TRBJ1-4|TRBV5-1|NA
CASSLDSFNEKLFF
TGCGCCAGCAGCTTGGACAGCTTTAATGAAAAACTGTTTTTT
>NA|TRBJ2-2|TRBV7-6|NA
CASRQKGGQTTGELFF
TGTGCCAGCAGACAGAAGGGCGGGCAAACCACCGGGGAGCTGTTTTTT
>NA|TRBJ2-1|TRBV9|NA
CASSAGTGYNEQFF
TGTGCCAGCAGCGCTGGGACTGGATACAATGAGCAGTTCTTC
>NA|TRBJ1-1|TRBV11-2|NA
CASSLTVHEAFF
TGTGCCAGCAGCTTAACGGTTCACGAGGCTTTCTTT
>NA|TRBJ1-5|TRBV12-3/TRBV12-4|NA
CASSLDRIGPQHF
TGTGCCAGCAGTTTAGACAGAATCGGCCCCCAGCATTTT
>NA|TRBJ1-2|TRBV30|NA
CAWSALRQAYGYTF
TGTGCCTGGAGTGCCCTTCGGCAGGCATATGGCTACACCTTC